The 2 T cell receptor beta chains below were found in one sample sequenced in a study of technical replicates of blood from a few donors. Clones were sequenced by immunoSEQ multiplex PCR, and TCRdb holds only the in-frame ones, with some missing. This table holds 80,000 to 100,000 clones, about 90% found once. Input material: T cells isolated from PBMCs. Receptors originate from a human donor in good health.

V is TRBV5-1 and J is TRBJ2-1; 8 nucleotides align to TRBD2. The J segment lost 2 bases and the V segment lost 0 bases, leaving 4 bases of the junction unmatched. Germline values: CDR1 SGHRS, CDR2 YFSETQ. CDR3 length equals 16 residues. This CDR3 reads CASSLGVTSAYNEQFF. DNA for the CDR3: TGCGCCAGCAGCTTGGGAGTGACTAGCGCCTACAATGAGCAGTTCTTC.

The chain is built from TRBV11-3 and TRBJ1-2; 8 bases are a match to TRBD1. Germline CDR1 SGHNT, CDR2 YENEEA. The CDR3 sequence is 14 residues long. The V segment lost 5 bases and the J segment 4 bases; nucleotides outside the gene matches: 6. This CDR3 reads CASSAGQDPYGYTF. CDR3 DNA sequence: TGTGCCAGCAGCGCGGGACAGGACCCCTATGGCTACACCTTC.